Listed here is a single T cell receptor beta chain. The target antigen is unknown. The entry originates in a study of OX40 agonist ivuxolimab in advanced cancers. Study observations and caveats: The specificity for antigen of the expanded peripheral T cells was not determined.

Libraries were prepared by immunoSEQ multiplex PCR; TCRdb keeps only in-frame clonotypes and omits some of them. The table lists fewer than 40,000 clones, less than 80% of them singletons. With 5 bases removed from V and 3 bases from J, the gap between germline ends came to 10 bases. There are 14 residues in the CDR3. Germline V CDR1 and CDR2: SGHTA, FQGNSA. The receptor's source is an adult with an advanced solid tumor such as melanoma, head and neck, liver or kidney cancer. The chain has TRBV7-2 and TRBJ2-2; D is uncertain. Specimen: CD4+ or CD8+ T cells sorted from blood, collected in a trial of the OX40 agonist ivuxolimab. CDR3 region: CASSRTAHTGELFF. Written as DNA, the CDR3 is TGTGCCAGCAGCCGTACGGCACACACCGGGGAGCTGTTTTTT.